The entry below gives a single TCR beta chain sequence along with its context. Seattle participants joined during active infection and were tracked over time. Authors' data handling: Using reference gene primer amplification, nucleated cell counts were estimated. The table came from immunoSEQ multiplex PCR; TCRdb's copy has only in-frame clones and leaves some out. Clone size and the V and J calls come from that table; the DNA yielded D and trimming. The sample has tens of thousands of clones; 87% are singletons. This entry comes from a study of blood T cell repertoires in COVID-19. At the level of the study: Samples representing acute and convalescent COVID-19 were sourced from the United States, Italy and Spain. Sample material is recorded as cDNA or gDNA derived from T cells, B-cell-depleted T cells, or PBMCs.

This sequence was found in a man in his fifties or sixties with COVID-19, enrolled during active disease. Sequencing was carried out using peripheral blood.

The DNA for the CDR3 is TGTGCCAGCAAGATAGGACAGGGCCCCTACGAGCAGTACTTC. It specifies CASKIGQGPYEQYF. The chain is built from TRBV11-1 and TRBJ2-7, with TRBD1 matching over 8 bases. V shed 7 bases, J shed 2 bases, and the junction held 7 bases outside the gene matches. The CDR3 is 14 residues long. Per germline, CDR1 SGHAT and CDR2 FQDESV (reference sequence).